This TCR beta chain emerged from a study of blood T cell repertoires in COVID-19. In the study overall: Donors in the United States, Italy and Spain gave samples during acute or convalescent COVID-19. The cDNA or gDNA used as material had been derived from T cells, B-cell-depleted T cells, or PBMCs.

TCRdb keeps only in-frame clones here, not all; method: immunoSEQ multiplex PCR. The repertoire consists of about 230,000 clones, with over 65% occurring once and the leading ten covering roughly 2.7%. CDR1 and CDR2 from the germline V gene are MNHEY and SMNVEV (reference sequence). The length of the CDR3 is 14 residues. V lost 2 bases, J lost 6 bases, and 11 bases lay in between. Sample: peripheral blood. The TCR comes from a woman between 65 and 79 years old with active or convalescent COVID-19. The chain couples TRBV27 to TRBJ1-5; D is possibly TRBD1 (6 bases). CDR3 region: CASSLKGVVQPQHF. CDR3 DNA: TGTGCCAGCAGTTTAAAGGGGGTCGTTCAGCCCCAGCATTTT.